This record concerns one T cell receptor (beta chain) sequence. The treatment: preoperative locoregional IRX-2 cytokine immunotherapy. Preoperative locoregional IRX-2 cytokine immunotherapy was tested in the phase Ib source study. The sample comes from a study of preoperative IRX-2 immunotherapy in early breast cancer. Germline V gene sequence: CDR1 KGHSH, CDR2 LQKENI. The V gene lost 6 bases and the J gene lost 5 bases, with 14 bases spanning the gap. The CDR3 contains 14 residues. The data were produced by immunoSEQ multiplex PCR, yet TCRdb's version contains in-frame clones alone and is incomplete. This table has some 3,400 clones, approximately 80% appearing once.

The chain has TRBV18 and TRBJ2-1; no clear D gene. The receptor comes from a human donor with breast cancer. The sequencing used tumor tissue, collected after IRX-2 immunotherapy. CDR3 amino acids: CASSSTRVDNEQFF. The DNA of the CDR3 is TGTGCCAGCTCGTCGACACGGGTGGACAATGAGCAGTTCTTC. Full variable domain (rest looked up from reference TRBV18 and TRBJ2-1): NAGVMQNPRHLVRRRGQEARLRCSPMKGHSHVYWYRQLPEEGLKFMVYLQKENIIDESGMPKERFSAEFPKEGPSILRIQQVVRGDSAAYFCASSSTRVDNEQFFGPGTRLTVL.